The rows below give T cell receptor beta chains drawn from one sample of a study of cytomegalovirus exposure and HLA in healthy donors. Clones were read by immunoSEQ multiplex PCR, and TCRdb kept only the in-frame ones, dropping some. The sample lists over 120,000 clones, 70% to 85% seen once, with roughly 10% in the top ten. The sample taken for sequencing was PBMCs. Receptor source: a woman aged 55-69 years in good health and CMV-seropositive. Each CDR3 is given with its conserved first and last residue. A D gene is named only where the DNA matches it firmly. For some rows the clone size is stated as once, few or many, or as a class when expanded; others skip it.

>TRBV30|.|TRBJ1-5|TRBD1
TGTGCCTGGAGCCGACAGGGGTTTGTAGGTCAGCCCCAGCATTTT
CAWSRQGFVGQPQHF
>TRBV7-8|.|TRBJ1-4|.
TGTGCCAGCAGCCCTCGACAGGCTGGTAATGAAAAACTGTTTTTT
CASSPRQAGNEKLFF
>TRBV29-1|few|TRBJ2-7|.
TGCAGCGTTGGGACAGCCTACGAGCAGTACTTC
CSVGTAYEQYF
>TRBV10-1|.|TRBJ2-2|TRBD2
TGCGCCAGCAGTCCCTATAGCGGGCGGAACACCGGGGAGCTGTTTTTT
CASSPYSGRNTGELFF
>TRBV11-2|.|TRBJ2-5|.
TGTGCCAGCAGCTCGACAGAACCCTACCAAGAGACCCAGTACTTC
CASSSTEPYQETQYF
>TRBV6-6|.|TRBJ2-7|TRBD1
TGTGCCAGCAGTTACCAAGTGGGACAGACCTACGAGCAGTACTTC
CASSYQVGQTYEQYF
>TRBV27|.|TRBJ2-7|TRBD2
TGTGCCAGCAGTCCGAGCGGGAGGGCGAACGAGCAGTACTTC
CASSPSGRANEQYF
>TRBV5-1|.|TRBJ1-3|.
TGCGCCAGCAGGCCTCGGGGGGCCTCTGGAAACACCATATATTTT
CASRPRGASGNTIYF
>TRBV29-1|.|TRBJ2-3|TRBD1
TGCAGCGAACGACAGGGGGCATTGACAGATACGCAGTATTTT
CSERQGALTDTQYF
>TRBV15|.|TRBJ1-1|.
TGTGCCACCAGCAGACGACCCGGGGCTGAAGCTTTCTTT
CATSRRPGAEAFF
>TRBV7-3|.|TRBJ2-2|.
TGTGCCAGCAGCCCGCCAGGGAAGGCCGGGGAGCTGTTTTTT
CASSPPGKAGELFF
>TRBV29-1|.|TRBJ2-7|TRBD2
TGCAGCGTCGCAGGACTAGCGGGAGTCTACGAGCAGTACTTC
CSVAGLAGVYEQYF
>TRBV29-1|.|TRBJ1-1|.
TGCAGCGTTGAGAACAGGAACACTGAAGCTTTCTTT
CSVENRNTEAFF
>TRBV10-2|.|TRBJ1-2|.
TGCGCCAGCAGTGAGGTCAGCTATGGCTACACCTTC
CASSEVSYGYTF
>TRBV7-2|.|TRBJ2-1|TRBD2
TGTGCCAGCAGCTTTAGCGGGAGGGCCCTCTACAATGAGCAGTTCTTC
CASSFSGRALYNEQFF
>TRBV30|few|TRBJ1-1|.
TGTGCCTGGAGTGTTGAGGAGTTTGAAGCTTTCTTT
CAWSVEEFEAFF
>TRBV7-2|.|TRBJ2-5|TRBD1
TGTGCCAGCAGTTTGAGGGGGCGCCAAGAGACCCAGTACTTC
CASSLRGRQETQYF
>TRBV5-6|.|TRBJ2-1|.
TGTGCCAGCAGGGGGGGGACAGGGCGCCCTAGCGGGGCCTACAATGAGCAGTTCTTC
CASRGGTGRPSGAYNEQFF
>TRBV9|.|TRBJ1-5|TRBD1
TGTGCCAGCGGGACAGGGCTCAATCAGCCCCAGCATTTT
CASGTGLNQPQHF
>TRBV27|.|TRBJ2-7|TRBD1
TGTGCCAGCAGTTTGACAGGGGGTAGCGAGCAGTACTTC
CASSLTGGSEQYF
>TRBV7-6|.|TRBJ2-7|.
TGTGCCAGCAGCTTGGGACTGCACGACGAGCAGTACTTC
CASSLGLHDEQYF
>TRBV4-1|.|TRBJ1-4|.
TGCGCCAGTAGCCAAGATGGGGGCGCGGTGACTAATGAAAAACTGTTTTTT
CASSQDGGAVTNEKLFF
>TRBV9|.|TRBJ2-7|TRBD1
TGTGCCAGCAGCCAGGGGTGGACAGGATCCTACGAGCAGTACTTC
CASSQGWTGSYEQYF
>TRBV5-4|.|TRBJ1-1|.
TGTGCCAGCAGCTTGCGGAGTTGGAGTACGGAAGCTTTCTTT
CASSLRSWSTEAFF
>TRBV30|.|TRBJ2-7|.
TGTGCCTGGAGGGGGGACTTGCACTACGAGCAGTACTTC
CAWRGDLHYEQYF
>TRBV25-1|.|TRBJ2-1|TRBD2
TGTGCCAGTTCTAGCGGGTCCTACAATGAGCAGTTCTTC
CASSSGSYNEQFF
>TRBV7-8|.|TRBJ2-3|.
TGTACCAGCAGCCTCGACAGCAGCACAGATACGCAGTATTTT
CTSSLDSSTDTQYF
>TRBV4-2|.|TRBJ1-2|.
TGTGCCAGCAGCCAGGCGACTGGCGGCTACACCTTC
CASSQATGGYTF
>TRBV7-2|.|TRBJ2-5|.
TGTGCCAGCAGCCCGGGGGTGGCGGTCCCAAGTGGTGAGACCCAGTACTTC
CASSPGVAVPSGETQYF
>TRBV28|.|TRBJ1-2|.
TGTGCCAGCAGTTTACTGTCAGCTAACTATGGCTACACCTTC
CASSLLSANYGYTF
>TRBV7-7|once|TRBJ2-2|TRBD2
TGTGCTAGCAGCTTAGGACTAGCGGGAGATCCCGGGGAGCTGTTTTTT
CASSLGLAGDPGELFF
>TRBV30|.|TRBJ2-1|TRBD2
TGTGCCTGGAGGAGGGGACTAGCGGGCCCCGGTAGGAATGAGCAGTTCTTC
CAWRRGLAGPGRNEQFF
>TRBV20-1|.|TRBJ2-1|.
TGCAGTGCCGGGTTGGAGGAGCAGTTCTTC
CSAGLEEQFF
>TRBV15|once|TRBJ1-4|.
TGTGCCACCAGCGGGGAGGTGGGGTTTGAAAAACTGTTTTTT
CATSGEVGFEKLFF